These 4 T cell receptor beta chains came from one sample sequenced in a study of T cell changes during pregnancy in multiple sclerosis (dated 2019 in TCRdb). To prepare the library, the immunoSEQ multiplex PCR assay was applied. TCRdb stores this immuneACCESS table with in-frame sequences only. Part of the clones is absent; in the studies checked, under half of the shortfall reflects unresolved V genes, and no reason is known for the rest. The sample table holds under 40,000 clones, of which just under 95% were seen once. The ten largest clones represent approximately 8.3% of the sample. Material: CD8+ T cells from peripheral blood mononuclear cells, obtained in the third trimester of pregnancy. Receptors were obtained from a female donor with multiple sclerosis, enrolled in a pregnancy study.

The chain is built from TRBV5-5 and TRBJ2-3; D gene uncertain. The V gene's germline CDR1 is SGHKS and CDR2 YYEKEE (reference sequence). The V gene lost 4 bases and the J gene lost 2 bases, with 11 bases spanning the gap. The CDR3 contains 14 residues. Here the CDR3 reads CASSPPGSTDTQYF. CDR3 coding DNA: TGTGCCAGCAGCCCCCCCGGGTCCACAGATACGCAGTATTTT. The whole variable domain, remainder taken from reference TRBV5-5 and TRBJ2-3, is DAGVTQSPTHLIKTRGQQVTLRCSPISGHKSVSWYQQVLGQGPQFIFQYYEKEERGRGNFPDRFSARQFPNYSSELNVNALLLGDSALYLCASSPPGSTDTQYFGPGTRLTVL.

V is TRBV7-8 and J is TRBJ2-2; 8 bases match TRBD2. The CDR3 contains 16 residues. Trimming cost V 2 bases and J 6 bases; bases outside gene matches: 8. Germline-derived CDR1 and CDR2 are SGHVS and FQNEAQ. The CDR3 is CASSLFFSGDSGELFF. In nucleotides, the CDR3 is TGTGCCAGCAGCTTATTCTTTAGCGGGGACTCCGGGGAGCTGTTTTTT. Full variable domain (rest looked up from reference TRBV7-8 and TRBJ2-2): GAGVSQSPRYKVAKRGQDVALRCDPISGHVSLFWYQQALGQGPEFLTYFQNEAQLDKSGLPSDRFFAERPEGSVSTLKIQRTQQEDSAVYLCASSLFFSGDSGELFFGEGSRLTVL.

V and J are TRBV5-4 and TRBJ2-5; D possibly corresponds to TRBD2 (5 bases). V was cut by 3 bases and J by 5 bases, with 11 bases left in between. The germline V gene encodes CDR1 SGHNT and CDR2 YYREEE (reference sequence). There are 13 residues in the CDR3. The CDR3 spells CASSSGYGETQYF. The CDR3 nucleotides read TGTGCCAGCAGCTCGGGATACGGGGAGACCCAGTACTTC.

V and J are TRBV11-1 and TRBJ1-2; D possibly corresponds to TRBD1 (6 bases). The CDR3 has 13 amino acids. Trimming left V 6 bases short and J 4 bases short, with 12 bases between. CDR1 and CDR2 from the germline V gene are SGHAT and FQDESV (reference sequence). Written as DNA, the CDR3 is TGTGCCAGCAGGGGCGGCAGGGGCTATGGCTACACCTTC. This encodes CASRGGRGYGYTF.